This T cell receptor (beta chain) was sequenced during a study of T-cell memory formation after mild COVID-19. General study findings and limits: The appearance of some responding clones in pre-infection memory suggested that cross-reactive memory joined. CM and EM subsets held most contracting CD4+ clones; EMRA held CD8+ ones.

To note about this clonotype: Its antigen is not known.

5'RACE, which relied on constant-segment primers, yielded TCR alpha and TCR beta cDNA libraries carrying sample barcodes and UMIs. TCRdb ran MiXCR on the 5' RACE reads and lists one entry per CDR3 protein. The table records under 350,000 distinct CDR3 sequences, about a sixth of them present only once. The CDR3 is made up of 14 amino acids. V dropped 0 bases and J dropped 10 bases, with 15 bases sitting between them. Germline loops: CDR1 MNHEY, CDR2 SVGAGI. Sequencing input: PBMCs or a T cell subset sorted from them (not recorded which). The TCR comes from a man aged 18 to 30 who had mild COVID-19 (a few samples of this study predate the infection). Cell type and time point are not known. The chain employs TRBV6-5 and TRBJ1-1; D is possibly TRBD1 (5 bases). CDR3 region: CASSYSKGRGRAFF. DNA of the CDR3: TGTGCCAGCAGTTACTCGAAGGGTAGGGGACGAGCTTTCTTT.